This is a list of T cell receptor beta chains from one sample in a study of blood T cell repertoires in COVID-19. Assay used: immunoSEQ multiplex PCR; TCRdb lists only in-frame clones, some missing. The sample has fewer than 350,000 clones; about nine tenths are singletons. Input material: peripheral blood. The receptors originated from an older woman with COVID-19, enrolled during active disease. The CDR3 runs from the conserved cysteine through the conserved F or W. Each record gives: CDR3 DNA, CDR3 protein, V gene, J gene, D gene, clone size. A D gene is named only where the DNA matches it firmly. Clone size is not always given. Where it is, it says once, few, many or a class for expanded clones.

TGTGCCAGCAGCTTATTAAGGGAGGCTGAAGCTTTCTTT	CASSLLREAEAFF	TRBV7-2	TRBJ1-1	.	.
TGCGCCAGCTCTACGGGACAGGAGCACTACGAGCAGTACTTC	CASSTGQEHYEQYF	TRBV5-1	TRBJ2-7	TRBD1	.
TGCGCCAGCAGCGACGGACAGGGACTAAACACTGAAGCTTTCTTT	CASSDGQGLNTEAFF	TRBV5-1	TRBJ1-1	TRBD1	.
TGTGCCAGCAAAACAATTACAGGGAACACTGAAGCTTTCTTT	CASKTITGNTEAFF	TRBV6-5	TRBJ1-1	.	.
TGTGCCAGCAGTCCCGACAGGGGGATTAGCAATCAGCCCCAGCATTTT	CASSPDRGISNQPQHF	TRBV5-8	TRBJ1-5	TRBD1	few
TGTGCCAGCAGCTCACAGGGGGCGCGCTATGGCTACACCTTC	CASSSQGARYGYTF	TRBV7-2	TRBJ1-2	TRBD1	.
TGCGCCAGCAGCTTTACTCAGGGATTTGGCTACACCTTC	CASSFTQGFGYTF	TRBV5-1	TRBJ1-2	.	.
TGTGCCAGCACCATAATGGGGGGGGCCTATGGCTACACCTTC	CASTIMGGAYGYTF	TRBV28	TRBJ1-2	.	.
TGCAGCGCGGACAGCTACTATGGCTACACCTTC	CSADSYYGYTF	TRBV20-1	TRBJ1-2	.	.
TGTGCCATCAGTGAACCGGGACTGGAAAACACCATATATTTT	CAISEPGLENTIYF	TRBV10-3	TRBJ1-3	.	.
TGTGCCAGCAGGATGGACAGGGCTGGCTATGGCTACACCTTC	CASRMDRAGYGYTF	TRBV28	TRBJ1-2	TRBD1	.
TGTGCCAGCAGAATACCGGAGGTCAAAAACATTCAGTACTTC	CASRIPEVKNIQYF	TRBV2	TRBJ2-4	.	.
TGTGCCAGCAGCCCGTCCGGCGGGGGCTTCGCTAAAGCTTTCTTT	CASSPSGGGFAKAFF	TRBV3-1/TRBV3-2	TRBJ1-1	.	.
TGTGCCAGCAGTAGGGGACAGGGACGACAAGAGACCCAGTACTTC	CASSRGQGRQETQYF	TRBV6-6	TRBJ2-5	TRBD1	.
TGTGCCAGCAGTATAATACAGGGTAGCGAGCAGTACTTC	CASSIIQGSEQYF	TRBV28	TRBJ2-7	.	once
TGTGCCAGTAGGCCGGGACAGGACCGTCAACTATATGGCTACACCTTC	CASRPGQDRQLYGYTF	TRBV19	TRBJ1-2	TRBD1	.
TGTGCCAGTAGTAGAGCGGATCTGCTACCCCAGCATTTT	CASSRADLLPQHF	TRBV19	TRBJ1-5	.	.
TGTGCCAGCAGCCGGTTCCCAACGCGGGAGCAGTACTTC	CASSRFPTREQYF	TRBV14	TRBJ2-7	.	.
TGTGCCAGCAGCGGTGAATTAGGGGGGGCCATGCGAGAGACCCAGTACTTC	CASSGELGGAMRETQYF	TRBV11-2	TRBJ2-5	.	once
TGTGCCAGCAGCTTGGACAGGGGGCAACGCTACGAGCAGTACTTC	CASSLDRGQRYEQYF	TRBV7-6	TRBJ2-7	TRBD1	few
TGTGCCAGCAGCTCAGAGTCATACAATGAGCAGTTCTTC	CASSSESYNEQFF	TRBV11-3	TRBJ2-1	.	.
TGTGCCAGCTCACCATTGTTAGCCCCCCGCGGGGATACGCAGTATTTT	CASSPLLAPRGDTQYF	TRBV18	TRBJ2-3	.	.
TGTGCCAGCAGCCCTAGTGGGGGGAGACTTTACGAGCAGTACTTC	CASSPSGGRLYEQYF	TRBV7-3	TRBJ2-7	.	.
TGTGCCAGCAGCTTAGCGGAGGGTAGAGTAGCATCGCCAGAGCAGTTCTTC	CASSLAEGRVASPEQFF	TRBV7-8	TRBJ2-1	.	.
TGTGCCAGTAGTATTAACGGCAGGGGTTCTGGCTACACCTTC	CASSINGRGSGYTF	TRBV19	TRBJ1-2	.	.
TGTGCCAGTAGTATTGAGGCCAACTACGAGCAGTACTTC	CASSIEANYEQYF	TRBV19	TRBJ2-7	.	.
TGTGCCAGCAGCTTTTTTTCGGGGGGCAATGAGCAGTTCTTC	CASSFFSGGNEQFF	TRBV7-3	TRBJ2-1	TRBD2	.
TGTGCCACCAGCGAACCGGGACAGAACACTGAAGCTTTCTTT	CATSEPGQNTEAFF	TRBV15	TRBJ1-1	.	.
TGTGCCTGGGGGACAGGCCGTCGAAGCAATCAGCCCCAGCATTTT	CAWGTGRRSNQPQHF	TRBV30	TRBJ1-5	TRBD1	.
TGTGCCAGCAGCCAATTAGGAAACACCATATATTTT	CASSQLGNTIYF	TRBV3-1/TRBV3-2	TRBJ1-3	.	.
TGCGCCAGCAGCCCCGACATATTCCCCGGCTACACCTTC	CASSPDIFPGYTF	TRBV5-1	TRBJ1-2	.	few
TGTGCCAGCAGTCGACTAGACAGGGGCCAGCCCCAGCATTTT	CASSRLDRGQPQHF	TRBV6-5	TRBJ1-5	TRBD1	.
TGTGCCAGCTCACCCGACAGGGGGCTTTTTGAGCAGTACTTC	CASSPDRGLFEQYF	TRBV18	TRBJ2-7	TRBD1	once
TGTGCCAGCAGCCCTCTGGACAGGGGGGCCCCGAACACTGAAGCTTTCTTT	CASSPLDRGAPNTEAFF	TRBV11-2	TRBJ1-1	TRBD1	.
TGTGCCAGCAGCTCGATCGGGACAGCCTATGGCTACACCTTC	CASSSIGTAYGYTF	TRBV6-2/TRBV6-3	TRBJ1-2	TRBD1	.
TGTGCCAGCAGCTTAGGACAGGGGTCTTCCTACGAGCAGTACTTC	CASSLGQGSSYEQYF	TRBV5-4	TRBJ2-7	TRBD1	.
TGTGCCAGCAGCCCAGGGGGGGGACAGGTGAGGTCCTACAATGAGCAGTTCTTC	CASSPGGGQVRSYNEQFF	TRBV7-3	TRBJ2-1	.	.
TGTGCCAGCAGCGGTGGACAAGGGAACGTCTATGGCTACACCTTC	CASSGGQGNVYGYTF	TRBV7-3	TRBJ1-2	.	.
TGTGCCAGCAGCTTGAGTCCCGGGACACTGAACACTGAAGCTTTCTTT	CASSLSPGTLNTEAFF	TRBV5-5	TRBJ1-1	.	.
TGTGCCAGCAGCGTAGCGACAGACTCCTACGAGCAGTACTTC	CASSVATDSYEQYF	TRBV9	TRBJ2-7	.	once
TGCGCCAGTTCAATCGGGGGGGCCCCCTACGAGCAGTACTTC	CASSIGGAPYEQYF	TRBV10-2	TRBJ2-7	TRBD2	.
TGCGCCAGCAGCCGAGCAGCGGGGGAACAGACAGATACGCAGTATTTT	CASSRAAGEQTDTQYF	TRBV4-1	TRBJ2-3	TRBD2	.
TGTGCCAGCAGCTTCTCCGGGATCGGGAATTCACCCCTCCACTTT	CASSFSGIGNSPLHF	TRBV11-2	TRBJ1-6	.	few
TGTGCCAGCAGCCCGACTAGCGGGTTCAACAATGAGCAGTTCTTC	CASSPTSGFNNEQFF	TRBV7-9	TRBJ2-1	TRBD2	.
TGTGCCAGCAGCCCCGGGAGGGTTGACGGCTACACCTTC	CASSPGRVDGYTF	TRBV7-9	TRBJ1-2	.	.
TGTGCCAGCAGCCCCCGGGACTCTCCTAGCACCGGGGAGCTGTTTTTT	CASSPRDSPSTGELFF	TRBV3-1/TRBV3-2	TRBJ2-2	.	.
TGCGCCAGCAGCCAACCTGACAGGGGGAGAGACGAAAAACTGTTTTTT	CASSQPDRGRDEKLFF	TRBV4-1	TRBJ1-4	TRBD1	.
TGCGCCAGCAGCTTGCCCCGGACAGGGTCCCAGAATGAGCAGTTCTTC	CASSLPRTGSQNEQFF	TRBV5-1	TRBJ2-1	TRBD1	.
TGTGCCAGCTCACCAGCGACCGGGAGGATAGATCAGCCCCAGCATTTT	CASSPATGRIDQPQHF	TRBV18	TRBJ1-5	.	.
TGTGCCAGCAGCTCCCGAAGGACTGCTAACACCGGGGAGCTGTTTTTT	CASSSRRTANTGELFF	TRBV7-2	TRBJ2-2	.	.
TGTGCCAGTAGTATACCGGGACAGCTAAAACGAGTGGCTTTCTTT	CASSIPGQLKRVAFF	TRBV19	TRBJ1-1	TRBD1	.